This T cell receptor beta chain comes out of a study of cytomegalovirus exposure and HLA in healthy donors. The CDR3 runs 13 residues. Trimming took 4 bases from V and 7 from J, leaving 12 bases between them. The germline gives CDR1 SGHNT, CDR2 YYREEE (reference sequence). The PCR had 60 Vbeta and 13 Jbeta primers. In the study's own analysis: About 88 million unique TCR beta chains, 10 million to 13 million of them shared, were counted by a later analysis. Profiled with immunoSEQ multiplex PCR; TCRdb holds only in-frame clones, not every one. The V and J calls and the clone size are those of that table, but D and trimming were determined from the DNA. Of 150,000 or so clones in the sample, approximately 79% were seen once.

This clonotype was obtained from a male donor in good health and CMV-seronegative. The sample consisted of PBMCs. The chain is built from TRBV5-4 and TRBJ1-3; D unresolved. CDR3 sequence (DNA): TGTGCCAGCAGCCCCTCGGGGTCGAACACCATATATTTT. Its protein product is CASSPSGSNTIYF. Supplemented by reference TRBV5-4 and TRBJ1-3, the full variable domain reads ETGVTQSPTHLIKTRGQQVTLRCSSQSGHNTVSWYQQALGQGPQFIFQYYREEENGRGNFPPRFSGLQFPNYSSELNVNALELDDSALYLCASSPSGSNTIYFGEGSWLTVV.